This passage covers 16 T cell receptor beta chains from one sample sequenced in a study of shared clonotypes between healthy human individuals. Sequenced by immunoSEQ multiplex PCR; TCRdb stores in-frame clones only, minus some. The data show 300,000 to 400,000 clones, roughly 70% seen once. The source material was memory CD4+ T cells sorted from blood. Documented subset: CD45RA-negative fraction. These receptors originate from a man aged 25-45 years in good health.

This clone was detected ten times or more. The chain combines TRBV5-1 with TRBJ2-1; 10 bases line up with TRBD2. CDR1 and CDR2 (germline): SGHRS, YFSETQ. The junction had 9 bases not matched to a gene; V was cut back by 2 bases and J by 10 bases. The CDR3 covers 15 residues. The chain's CDR3 is CASSFVISGRHEQFF. DNA for the CDR3: TGCGCCAGCAGCTTCGTTATTAGCGGGAGGCACGAGCAGTTCTTC.

The genes are TRBV9 and TRBJ2-7; tentatively, D is TRBD2 (6 bases). The CDR3 is 14 residues long. Trimming pared 4 bases from V and 1 base from J, leaving 12 bases between. CDR1 and CDR2 (germline): SGDLS, YYNGEE. CDR3 coding DNA: TGTGCCAGCAGCTCCATTGGGGGGTCCTACGAGCAGTACTTC. Its protein is CASSSIGGSYEQYF.

This clone was recorded once. This chain links TRBV15 with TRBJ1-5; TRBD1 might be the D (5 bases). The CDR3 spans 14 residues. The germline CDR1 and CDR2 sequences are LNHNV and YYDKDF (reference sequence). Trimming removed 1 base at V and 4 bases at J, with 8 bases between. The DNA for the CDR3 is TGTGCCACCAGCAGAGCAGGGCCTAATCAGCCCCAGCATTTT. This encodes CATSRAGPNQPQHF.

The rearrangement joins TRBV5-1 to TRBJ2-7, with 8 bases fitting TRBD1. The J segment lost 2 bases and the V segment lost 0 bases, leaving 4 bases of the junction unmatched. Germline CDR1 reads SGHRS; CDR2 reads YFSETQ. This CDR3 is 15 amino acids long. CDR3 coding DNA: TGCGCCAGCAGCTTGGCCCCGGGACAGGCCTACGAGCAGTACTTC. Translation gives CASSLAPGQAYEQYF.

The genes are TRBV7-2 and TRBJ2-7; 7 nucleotides align to TRBD2. This CDR3 is 15 amino acids long. V lost 0 bases, J lost 4 bases, and 6 bases stayed unmatched. The germline CDR1 and CDR2 sequences are SGHTA and FQGNSA. The CDR3 loop is CASSLAGGTIYEQYF. CDR3 nucleotide sequence: TGTGCCAGCAGCTTAGCGGGCGGGACTATATACGAGCAGTACTTC.

This clone was found a few times. The chain uses TRBV25-1 and TRBJ1-5, with TRBD1 as a possible D gene (6 bases). CDR1 is MGHDK and CDR2 is SYGVNS in the germline V gene. The V end was cut by 6 bases, the J end by 3 bases, with 18 bases between. The CDR3 has 16 residues. The CDR3 region is CASRKQTGYANQPQHF. Written as DNA, the CDR3 is TGTGCCAGCAGAAAGCAAACAGGGTATGCCAATCAGCCCCAGCATTTT. Full variable domain (rest looked up from reference TRBV25-1 and TRBJ1-5): EADIYQTPRYLVIGTGKKITLECSQTMGHDKMYWYQQDPGMELHLIHYSYGVNSTEKGDLSSESTVSRIRTEHFPLTLESARPSHTSQYLCASRKQTGYANQPQHFGDGTRLSIL.

This chain connects TRBV19 to TRBJ2-7; D is possibly TRBD2 (6 bases). V was cut by 3 bases and J by 5 bases, with 17 bases left in between. The CDR3 has 15 residues. Germline CDR1 reads LNHDA; CDR2 reads SQIVND (reference sequence). CDR3 loop: CASSIKGGFSDEQYF. CDR3 nucleotides: TGTGCCAGTAGTATTAAGGGAGGTTTCTCTGACGAGCAGTACTTC.

This clone was seen many times. V and J are TRBV7-2 and TRBJ2-5; D not certain. The CDR3 spans 14 residues. V lost 5 bases, J lost 4 bases, and 14 bases lay in between. In germline, CDR1 is SGHTA, CDR2 FQGNSA. CDR3 residues: CASSRNRGLETQYF. CDR3 nucleotide sequence: TGTGCCAGCAGCCGAAATCGAGGTTTAGAGACCCAGTACTTC.

The chain links TRBV10-1 to TRBJ1-5; D is undetermined. Germline CDR1 and CDR2: WNHNN and SYGVQD (reference sequence). CDR3 size: 13 residues. V lost 3 bases, J lost 3 bases, and 6 bases lay in between. The CDR3 loop is CASSDQPNQPQHF. CDR3 DNA sequence: TGCGCCAGCAGTGACCAGCCCAATCAGCCCCAGCATTTT.

The chain joins TRBV5-6 to TRBJ1-5; D possibly corresponds to TRBD1 (5 bases). CDR1 is SGHDT, CDR2 YYEEEE, per germline. V lost 1 base and J 7 bases, leaving 24 bases between the germline ends. CDR3 length: 18 amino acids. This CDR3 reads CASSLWIGPGRAGQPQHF. The DNA of the CDR3 is TGTGCCAGCAGCTTGTGGATTGGTCCAGGCAGGGCGGGGCAGCCCCAGCATTTT.

The chain is built from TRBV6-1 and TRBJ2-1; a weak D match, TRBD1 (5 bases). The CDR3 covers 13 residues. V was cut by 7 bases and J by 10 bases, with 17 bases left in between. CDR1 MNHNS and CDR2 SASEGT come from the germline V gene. The CDR3 bases are TGTGCCAGCACCCCGACGGGCGCAGGGGAGCAGTTCTTC. Its translation is CASTPTGAGEQFF.

To note about this clone: A far larger clone is a single base away, which makes a read error likely. This rearrangement joins TRBV7-2 to TRBJ2-2, with D possibly being TRBD2 (6 bases). The CDR3 has 17 amino acids. CDR1 is SGHTA and CDR2 is FQGNSA in the germline V gene. As DNA, the CDR3 is TGTGCCCGCAGCTTAGCGCCGGCTAGCGCCCTGGGCGGGGAGCTGTTTTTT. Translated: CARSLAPASALGGELFF.

The chain joins TRBV27 to TRBJ1-2; unclear D gene. Trimming left V 0 bases short and J 4 bases short, with 6 bases between. This CDR3 is built from 13 residues. CDR1 is MNHEY and CDR2 is SMNVEV in the germline V gene (reference sequence). The CDR3 spells CASSLSNFYGYTF. For the CDR3, the DNA is TGTGCCAGCAGTTTATCGAACTTCTATGGCTACACCTTC.

The gene calls are TRBV4-1 and TRBJ2-1, with no clear D. V dropped 1 base and J dropped 8 bases, with 6 bases sitting between them. This CDR3 contains 12 residues. Per germline, CDR1 MGHRA and CDR2 YSYEKL. CDR3 in amino acids: CASSQGGHEQFF. The CDR3, as DNA: TGCGCCAGCAGCCAAGGGGGTCATGAGCAGTTCTTC.

The J gene is TRBJ2-5, the V gene TRBV12-5; a weak D match, TRBD2 (6 bases). Trimming left V 9 bases short and J 2 bases short, with 16 bases between. Per the germline V gene, CDR1 is LGHNT and CDR2 is FRNRAP. The CDR3 has 14 amino acids. CDR3 protein: CARARSGLQETQYF. The CDR3 DNA follows: TGTGCTAGGGCAAGGAGCGGGTTGCAAGAGACCCAGTACTTC.

The rearrangement links TRBV6-1 to TRBJ1-1; D is undetermined. Germline V CDR1 and CDR2: MNHNS, SASEGT. The CDR3 contains 13 residues. Trimming removed 4 bases at V and 1 base at J, with 7 bases between. The CDR3 DNA reads TGTGCCAGCAGTGCGCAACAGAACACTGAAGCTTTCTTT. Its translation is CASSAQQNTEAFF.